These T cell receptor beta chains were read from a single sample in a study of technical replicates of blood from four donors. Produced via immunoSEQ multiplex PCR; TCRdb's table is partial and in-frame only. The sample includes approximately 81,000 clones, approximately 94% seen only once; the top ten take roughly 0.37%. The specimen sequenced was T cells isolated from PBMCs. Every receptor here comes from a human donor in good health. Each CDR3 is given with its conserved first and last residue. A D gene is named only where the DNA matches it firmly. Some rows mark clone size as missing; the rest say once, few, many or name a class of expanded clone.

abundance,j_gene,v_gene,d_gene,CDR3aa,CDR3nt
-,TRBJ2-6,TRBV5-6,-,CASSLRQVTSSGANVLTF,TGTGCCAGCAGCTTGAGACAGGTCACCTCCTCTGGGGCCAACGTCCTGACTTTC
once,TRBJ2-7,TRBV9,TRBD2,CASSPGGYEQYF,TGTGCCAGCAGCCCGGGAGGGTACGAGCAGTACTTC
-,TRBJ2-1,TRBV15,TRBD2,CATSRSGLASGQFF,TGTGCCACCAGCAGATCGGGACTAGCGAGTGGGCAGTTCTTC
-,TRBJ2-4,TRBV19,-,CAVRDMRDIQYF,TGTGCGGTAAGGGACATGAGGGACATTCAGTACTTC
-,TRBJ1-2,TRBV15,TRBD1,CATSEYRGNYGYTF,TGTGCCACCAGCGAGTACAGGGGAAACTATGGCTACACCTTC
-,TRBJ1-1,TRBV28,-,CASSSNSPRTEAFF,TGTGCCAGCAGTTCAAACTCACCCCGCACTGAAGCTTTCTTT
-,TRBJ2-2,TRBV6-5,-,CASSYSRVGGELFF,TGTGCCAGCAGTTACTCCAGGGTTGGCGGGGAGCTGTTTTTT
-,TRBJ1-1,TRBV7-2,TRBD1,CASSYRGQWTEAFF,TGTGCCAGCAGTTACAGGGGGCAGTGGACTGAAGCTTTCTTT
-,TRBJ1-5,TRBV21-1,-,CASSKGDREQPQHF,TGTGCCAGCAGCAAAGGGGACAGGGAACAGCCCCAGCATTTT
-,TRBJ1-1,TRBV6-5,-,CASRTRGSNTEAFF,TGTGCCAGCAGGACCAGGGGATCAAACACTGAAGCTTTCTTT